The 25 T cell receptor beta chains given below trace back to one sample, sequenced in a study of cytomegalovirus exposure and HLA in healthy donors. 60 Vbeta and 13 Jbeta primers were used in PCR. The assay was immunoSEQ multiplex PCR, and TCRdb's table has in-frame clones only and misses some. The table records roughly 140,000 clones, around 78% of them present only once. The sequenced sample was PBMCs. The receptors originated from a man between 40 and 49 years old in good health and CMV-seropositive.

The V call is TRBV19, the J call TRBJ2-3, with 8 bases identical to TRBD1. V trimming: 5 bases; J trimming: 4 bases; junction bases outside the gene matches: 5. The V gene's germline CDR1 is LNHDA and CDR2 SQIVND (reference sequence). This CDR3 region has 14 residues. CDR3 loop: CASSPGQGADTQYF. CDR3 nucleotide sequence: TGTGCCAGTAGTCCAGGACAGGGAGCAGATACGCAGTATTTT.

The J gene is TRBJ2-2, the V gene TRBV7-3, with D unresolved. Germline V gene data show CDR1 as SGHTA and CDR2 as FQGTGA. The CDR3 has 11 amino acids. The germline V and J ends were trimmed by 4 bases and 9 bases, with 6 bases remaining between them. CDR3 coding DNA: TGTGCCAGCAGCTCTGGCAGGGAGCTGTTTTTT. This sequence encodes CASSSGRELFF.

This clone was observed once. The rearrangement joins TRBV7-9 to TRBJ1-1; D ambiguous. V shed 5 bases and J shed 5 bases, with 15 bases lying between them. Looked up from germline, CDR1 is SEHNR and CDR2 is FQNEAQ (reference sequence). The CDR3 extends over 14 amino acids. CDR3 residues: CASSLRGMSTEAFF. As DNA, the CDR3 is TGTGCCAGCAGCCTCCGCGGCATGAGTACTGAAGCTTTCTTT. The full variable domain, in which reference TRBV7-9 and TRBJ1-1 provide the parts outside the CDR3, is DTGVSQNPRHKITKRGQNVTFRCDPISEHNRLYWYRQTLGQGPEFLTYFQNEAQLEKSRLLSDRFSAERPKGSFSTLEIQRTEQGDSAMYLCASSLRGMSTEAFFGQGTRLTVV.

The chain couples TRBV18 to TRBJ1-1; perhaps TRBD1 as D (6 bases). The V end was cut by 3 bases, the J end by 1 base, with 9 bases between. CDR1 KGHSH and CDR2 LQKENI come from the germline V gene. This CDR3 spans 14 amino acids. Written as DNA, the CDR3 is TGTGCCAGCTCACCGCGGACAGAGAACACTGAAGCTTTCTTT. This sequence encodes CASSPRTENTEAFF.

This rearrangement joins TRBV5-1 to TRBJ2-5; D call uncertain. With 4 bases removed from V and 4 bases from J, the gap between germline ends came to 17 bases. Per the germline V gene, CDR1 is SGHRS and CDR2 is YFSETQ. The CDR3 spans 15 residues. This CDR3 is CASSPLSDTAETQYF. In DNA form, the CDR3 reads TGCGCCAGCAGCCCACTCTCCGATACAGCAGAGACCCAGTACTTC.

The rearrangement uses TRBV9 and TRBJ2-3; weak D call: TRBD2 (6 bases). V was shortened by 3 bases and J by 5 bases, with 16 bases between the two germline ends. The CDR3 is made up of 15 amino acids. Looked up from germline, CDR1 is SGDLS and CDR2 is YYNGEE. The CDR3 sequence: CASSGGVRVGDTQYF. The CDR3 DNA reads as TGTGCCAGCAGCGGGGGGGTAAGGGTCGGAGATACGCAGTATTTT.

Comments on this clone: Other nucleotide sequences in the sample specify the same CDR3. The chain carries TRBV21-1 and TRBJ2-1; the table's D call, TRBD2, has no DNA check behind it. TRBV21-1 is noted as a pseudogene. This CDR3 spans 17 amino acids. The DNA of the CDR3 is TGTGCCAGCAGCAAAGTCCCACCCGGGACTAGCCACAATGAGCAGTTCTTC. As protein: CASSKVPPGTSHNEQFF.

This clone was seen once. The chain is built from TRBV18 and TRBJ2-7; D ambiguous. The V gene's germline CDR1 is KGHSH and CDR2 LQKENI. Trimming stripped 4 bases from V and 6 bases from J, with 13 bases between. CDR3 length: 13 amino acids. The CDR3 DNA follows: TGTGCCAGCTCACTCTCGGTTGAGCTCGAGCAGTACTTC. Translation: CASSLSVELEQYF.

V usage is TRBV28 and J usage is TRBJ2-1, with D possibly matching TRBD1 (5 bases). V was shortened by 2 bases and J by 3 bases, with 5 bases between the two germline ends. There are 13 residues in the CDR3. Per germline, CDR1 MDHEN and CDR2 SYDVKM. The CDR3, as DNA: TGTGCCAGCAGTTTAAGGGGCTACAATGAGCAGTTCTTC. Amino acids: CASSLRGYNEQFF.

V is TRBV10-2 and J is TRBJ1-3; 7 bases are a match to TRBD1. This CDR3 is built from 15 residues. J was trimmed by 4 bases and V by 4 bases; bases with no gene match: 7. In germline, CDR1 is WSHSY, CDR2 SAAADI. As DNA, the CDR3 is TGCGCCAGCAGTGCAGGAGGGGGCGGCGGAAACACCATATATTTT. As protein: CASSAGGGGGNTIYF.

The chain is built from TRBV11-3 and TRBJ2-2; perhaps TRBD2 as D (6 bases). The germline gives CDR1 SGHNT, CDR2 YENEEA. The CDR3 is made up of 13 amino acids. The ends were cut back, 5 bases at V and 3 bases at J, with 7 bases in the middle. CDR3 in amino acids: CASSPGDTGELFF. The CDR3 DNA reads TGTGCCAGCAGCCCGGGGGACACCGGGGAGCTGTTTTTT.

This clone was observed once. CDR3: CSAGRRDEKLFF. The CDR3 DNA reads as TGCAGCGCGGGACGGAGGGATGAAAAACTGTTTTTT. V gene TRBV29-1 combines with J gene TRBJ1-4; maybe TRBD1 (5 bases). CDR3 length: 12 residues. The germline V and J ends were trimmed by 7 bases and 6 bases, with 12 bases remaining between them. Germline-derived CDR1 and CDR2 are SQVTM and ANQGSEA.

Remarks on this clone: Different DNA sequences within this sample yield the same CDR3. The CDR3, as DNA: TGTGCCAGCAGCCTCCCCCCCTACGAGCAGTACTTC. Its protein product is CASSLPPYEQYF. The V call is TRBV28, the J call TRBJ2-7; unclear D gene. V was pared by 6 bases and J by 2 bases, with 8 bases between. CDR1 is MDHEN, CDR2 SYDVKM, per germline. The CDR3 totals 12 residues.

The chain joins TRBV25-1 to TRBJ2-5; TRBD1 is a possible D gene (8 bases). Germline assignment: CDR1 MGHDK and CDR2 SYGVNS. V lost 6 bases and J 3 bases, leaving 14 bases between the germline ends. The CDR3 extends over 14 amino acids. CDR3 coding DNA: TGTGCCAGCAGCCGAACAGGGGGGGAAGAGACCCAGTACTTC. It specifies CASSRTGGEETQYF.

The rearrangement links TRBV7-3 to TRBJ2-7; weak D call: TRBD2 (6 bases). CDR1 is SGHTA and CDR2 is FQGTGA in the germline V gene. This CDR3 region has 14 residues. Trimming pared 0 bases from V and 6 bases from J, leaving 12 bases between. DNA for the CDR3: TGTGCCAGCAGCTTAACGGGAGACGGGGGCGAGCAGTACTTC. Translated: CASSLTGDGGEQYF. The full variable domain, with the rest looked up from reference TRBV7-3 and TRBJ2-7, is GAGVSQTPSNKVTEKGKYVELRCDPISGHTALYWYRQSLGQGPEFLIYFQGTGAADDSGLPNDRFFAVRPEGSVSTLKIQRTERGDSAVYLCASSLTGDGGEQYFGPGTRLTVT.

CDR3 region: CASRRLAGETQYF. In DNA, the CDR3 is TGTGCCAGTAGAAGACTAGCGGGGGAGACCCAGTACTTC. The chain is built from TRBV19 and TRBJ2-5; 11 positions agree with TRBD2. V trimming: 6 bases; J trimming: 5 bases; junction bases outside the gene matches: 2. Germline V CDR1 and CDR2: LNHDA, SQIVND (reference sequence). The CDR3 sequence is 13 residues long.

This chain uses TRBV9 with TRBJ1-5; D remains unclear. V was cut by 4 bases and J by 2 bases, with 13 bases left in between. CDR1 and CDR2 from the germline V gene are SGDLS and YYNGEE. This CDR3 is built from 15 residues. CDR3 DNA sequence: TGTGCCAGCAGCCCGAGGGCTGGAGGCAATCAGCCCCAGCATTTT. It translates to CASSPRAGGNQPQHF. Drawing the rest from reference TRBV9 and TRBJ1-5, the complete variable domain is DSGVTQTPKHLITATGQRVTLRCSPRSGDLSVYWYQQSLDQGLQFLIQYYNGEERAKGNILERFSAQQFPDLHSELNLSSLELGDSALYFCASSPRAGGNQPQHFGDGTRLSIL.

The chain employs TRBV14 and TRBJ2-6; D remains unclear. The germline V and J ends were trimmed by 1 base and 4 bases, with 5 bases remaining between them. The CDR3 spans 14 residues. The V gene's germline CDR1 is SGHDN and CDR2 FVKESK. CDR3 nucleotide sequence: TGTGCCAGCAGCCAAGCTACGGGGGCCAACGTCCTGACTTTC. It translates to CASSQATGANVLTF.

V is TRBV5-1 and J is TRBJ2-6; 9 bases are a match to TRBD2. V gave up 0 bases and J gave up 4 bases; unmatched junction bases: 14. This CDR3 spans 20 amino acids. Germline CDR1 and CDR2: SGHRS and YFSETQ. DNA for the CDR3: TGCGCCAGCAGCTTGGGTAGGACTCTGGCGGGAGGGCAAGGGGCCAACGTCCTGACTTTC. Protein: CASSLGRTLAGGQGANVLTF. The full variable domain, completed using reference TRBV5-1 and TRBJ2-6, is KAGVTQTPRYLIKTRGQQVTLSCSPISGHRSVSWYQQTPGQGLQFLFEYFSETQRNKGNFPGRFSGRQFSNSRSEMNVSTLELGDSALYLCASSLGRTLAGGQGANVLTFGAGSRLTVL.

This chain links TRBV19 with TRBJ1-5; no definite D call. The CDR3 spans 13 residues. Germline CDR1 LNHDA, CDR2 SQIVND (reference sequence). Trimming left V 3 bases short and J 3 bases short, with 6 bases between. CDR3 residues: CASSMGFNQPQHF. CDR3 coding DNA: TGTGCCAGTAGTATGGGCTTCAATCAGCCCCAGCATTTT.

The V and J genes are TRBV13 and TRBJ2-2, with D uncertain. Germline V lookup: CDR1 PRHDT, CDR2 FYEKMQ (reference sequence). This CDR3 has 12 residues. V was trimmed by 4 bases and J by 2 bases, leaving 2 bases between them. CDR3 sequence: CASSSNTGELFF. The CDR3 DNA is TGTGCCAGCAGCTCAAACACCGGGGAGCTGTTTTTT.

The chain uses TRBV10-3 and TRBJ2-3, with 10 bases aligning to TRBD2. The germline gives CDR1 ENHRY, CDR2 SYGVKD. Losses at the gene ends were 4 bases for V and 1 base for J; bases not matched to a gene: 5. The CDR3 length is 16 residues. CDR3 in DNA: TGTGCCATCAGTGCCCCTACTAGCGGGGGCACAGATACGCAGTATTTT. Amino acid sequence: CAISAPTSGGTDTQYF.

The chain recombines TRBV15 with TRBJ1-1; tentatively, D is TRBD1 (5 bases). The CDR3 loop spans 17 amino acids. Trimming left V 3 bases short and J 4 bases short, with 21 bases between. Looked up from germline, CDR1 is LNHNV and CDR2 is YYDKDF (reference sequence). In DNA, the CDR3 is TGTGCCACCAGCAGGAAGGTATCGGGGGTGTCGGGCACTGAAGCTTTCTTT. Protein: CATSRKVSGVSGTEAFF.

CDR3 bases: TGTGCCAGCGGGCCAGACCTTAACCAGCCCCAGCATTTT. It is translated as CASGPDLNQPQHF. This chain links TRBV6-5 with TRBJ1-5, with no clear D. Trimming pared 8 bases from V and 7 bases from J, leaving 15 bases between. The CDR3 runs to 13 residues. The germline gives CDR1 MNHEY, CDR2 SVGAGI.

This sequence joins TRBV4-2 and TRBJ2-1; 10 bases line up with TRBD2. Losses at the gene ends were 0 bases for V and 9 bases for J; bases not matched to a gene: 8. The CDR3 runs 16 residues. The germline V gene has CDR1 LGHNA and CDR2 YNFKEQ. The CDR3 region has the DNA TGTGCCAGCAGCCAAGATTCAACTAGCGGGGTGGGTGAGCAGTTCTTC. It translates to CASSQDSTSGVGEQFF.